This record concerns one TCR beta chain sequence. A J-beta primer mix and a sample-barcoded 5' primer were used in a second PCR of roughly 6 to 12 cycles. TCRdb re-called the 5' RACE reads with MiXCR, one entry per CDR3 protein. The table includes approximately 880,000 distinct CDR3 sequences, roughly 48% detected once. V shed 6 bases and J shed 3 bases, with 12 bases lying between them. Germline CDR1 and CDR2: PRHDT and FYEKMQ (reference sequence). This CDR3 region has 13 residues. The sample is drawn from a study of blood T cells in healthy people across ages. The sequence derives from a man aged 25 to 40 in good health. The sequenced material came from blood. This chain connects TRBV13 to TRBJ2-7, with D unresolved. Here the CDR3 reads CASRGLVDYEQYF. The DNA of the CDR3 is TGTGCCAGCAGAGGCCTAGTGGACTACGAGCAGTACTTC.